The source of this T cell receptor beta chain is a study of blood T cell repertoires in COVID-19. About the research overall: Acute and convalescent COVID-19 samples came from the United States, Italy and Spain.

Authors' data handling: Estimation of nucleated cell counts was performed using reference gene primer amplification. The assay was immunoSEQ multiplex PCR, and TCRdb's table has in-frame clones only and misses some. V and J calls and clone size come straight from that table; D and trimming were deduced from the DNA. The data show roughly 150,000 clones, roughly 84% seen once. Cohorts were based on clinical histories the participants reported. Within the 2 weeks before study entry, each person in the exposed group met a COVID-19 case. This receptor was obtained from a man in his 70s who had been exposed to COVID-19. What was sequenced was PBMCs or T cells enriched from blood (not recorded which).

The CDR3 DNA follows: TGTGCCAGCAGCCCTCCGGGACATAACTCTGGAAACACCATATATTTT. It specifies CASSPPGHNSGNTIYF. The chain is built from TRBV28 and TRBJ1-3, with a weak D call TRBD1 (6 bases). The CDR3 covers 16 residues. In germline, CDR1 is MDHEN, CDR2 SYDVKM. Trimming took 6 bases from V and 0 from J, leaving 15 bases between them.